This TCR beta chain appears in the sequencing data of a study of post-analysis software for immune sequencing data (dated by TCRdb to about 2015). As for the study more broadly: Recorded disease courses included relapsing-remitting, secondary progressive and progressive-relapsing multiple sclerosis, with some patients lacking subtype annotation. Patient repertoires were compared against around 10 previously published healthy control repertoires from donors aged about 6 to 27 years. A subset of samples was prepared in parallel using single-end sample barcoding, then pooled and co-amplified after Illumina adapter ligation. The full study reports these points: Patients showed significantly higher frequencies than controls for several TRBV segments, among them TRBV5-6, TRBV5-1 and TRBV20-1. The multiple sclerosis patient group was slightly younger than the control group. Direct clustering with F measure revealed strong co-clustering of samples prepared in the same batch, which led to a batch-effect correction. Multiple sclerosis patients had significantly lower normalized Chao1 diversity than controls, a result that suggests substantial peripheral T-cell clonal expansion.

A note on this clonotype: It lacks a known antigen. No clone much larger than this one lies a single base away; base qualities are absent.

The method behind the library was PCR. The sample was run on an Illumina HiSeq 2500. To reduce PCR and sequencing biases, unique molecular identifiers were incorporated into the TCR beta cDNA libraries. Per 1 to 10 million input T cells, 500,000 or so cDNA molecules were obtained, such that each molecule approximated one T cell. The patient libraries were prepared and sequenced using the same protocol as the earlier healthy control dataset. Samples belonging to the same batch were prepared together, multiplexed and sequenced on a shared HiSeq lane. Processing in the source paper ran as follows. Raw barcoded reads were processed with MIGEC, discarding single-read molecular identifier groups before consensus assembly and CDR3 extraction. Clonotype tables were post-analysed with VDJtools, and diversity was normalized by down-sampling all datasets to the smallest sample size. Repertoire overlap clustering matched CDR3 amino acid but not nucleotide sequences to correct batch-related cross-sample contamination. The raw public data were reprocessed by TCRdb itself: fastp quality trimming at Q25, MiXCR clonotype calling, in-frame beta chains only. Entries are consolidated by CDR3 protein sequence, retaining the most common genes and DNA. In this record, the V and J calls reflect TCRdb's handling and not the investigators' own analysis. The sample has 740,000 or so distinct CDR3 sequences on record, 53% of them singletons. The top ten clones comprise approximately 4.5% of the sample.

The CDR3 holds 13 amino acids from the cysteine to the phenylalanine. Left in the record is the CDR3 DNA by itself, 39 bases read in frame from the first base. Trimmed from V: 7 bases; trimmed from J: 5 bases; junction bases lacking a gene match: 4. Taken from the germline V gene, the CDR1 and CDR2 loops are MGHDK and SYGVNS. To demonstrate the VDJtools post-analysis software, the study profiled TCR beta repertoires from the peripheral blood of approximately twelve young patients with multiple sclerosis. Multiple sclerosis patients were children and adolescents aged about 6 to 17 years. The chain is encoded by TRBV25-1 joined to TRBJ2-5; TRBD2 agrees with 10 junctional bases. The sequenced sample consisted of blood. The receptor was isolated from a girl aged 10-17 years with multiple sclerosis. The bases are TGTGCCAGCATAGCTAGCGGGAGTGAGACCCAGTACTTC. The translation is CASIASGSETQYF.